This T cell receptor beta chain came from a study of blood T cell repertoires in COVID-19. About the research overall: There were acute and convalescent COVID-19 samples, and they came from the United States, Italy and Spain. Nucleic acid was either cDNA or gDNA, and it came from T cells, B-cell-depleted T cells, or PBMCs.

In the authors' methods: Reference gene primer amplification gave estimated nucleated cell counts. Measured with immunoSEQ multiplex PCR; TCRdb has only the in-frame clones, and not every one. D and trimming come from the DNA, and the V and J calls and clone size come from that table. This table has approximately 200,000 clones, roughly four fifths appearing once. The CDR3 runs to 14 residues. The germline V gene has CDR1 SGHAT and CDR2 FQNNGV. The trim removed 4 bases at V and 9 bases at J, leaving 5 bases unmatched. The rearrangement links TRBV11-2 to TRBJ2-4; 11 positions match TRBD2. This clonotype originated in a human donor with acute or convalescent COVID-19. The donor label of this sample is uncertain. The material sequenced was peripheral blood. This chain's CDR3 is CASSWTSGSSIQYF. The CDR3 region has the DNA TGTGCCAGCAGCTGGACTAGCGGGTCCTCCATTCAGTACTTC.